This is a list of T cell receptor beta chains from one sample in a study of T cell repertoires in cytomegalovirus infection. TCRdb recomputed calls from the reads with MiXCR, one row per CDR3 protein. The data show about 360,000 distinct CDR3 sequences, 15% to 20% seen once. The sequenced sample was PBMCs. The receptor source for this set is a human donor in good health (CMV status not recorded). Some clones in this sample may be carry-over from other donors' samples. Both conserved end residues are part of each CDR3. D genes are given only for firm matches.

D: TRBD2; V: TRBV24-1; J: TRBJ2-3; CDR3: CATSDAGTSGDTQYF
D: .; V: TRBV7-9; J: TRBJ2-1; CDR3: CASSLGRGGLAGEQFF
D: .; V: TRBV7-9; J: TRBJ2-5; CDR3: CASSLAVARETQYF
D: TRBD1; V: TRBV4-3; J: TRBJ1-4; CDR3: CASSQDRGRGRSYEKLFF
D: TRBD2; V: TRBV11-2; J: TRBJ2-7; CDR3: CASSLIPGGPDEQYF
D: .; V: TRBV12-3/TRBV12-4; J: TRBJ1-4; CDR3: CASSGTLIGGGEKLFF
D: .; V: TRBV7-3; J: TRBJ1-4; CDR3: CASSRATATNEKLFF
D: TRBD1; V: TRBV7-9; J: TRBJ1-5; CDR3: CASSRDRGRNQPQHF
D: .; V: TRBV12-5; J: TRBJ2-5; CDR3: CASGGSTRAKETQYF
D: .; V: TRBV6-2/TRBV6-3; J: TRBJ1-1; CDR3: CASSRGGMTFF
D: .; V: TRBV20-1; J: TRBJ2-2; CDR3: CSARVRGTGELFF
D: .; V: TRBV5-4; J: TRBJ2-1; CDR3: CASSLVGGGYNEQFF
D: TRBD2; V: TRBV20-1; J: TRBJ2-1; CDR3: CSAPTLAGWNEQFF
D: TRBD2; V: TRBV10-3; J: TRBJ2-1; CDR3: CAISEGLAGPNEQFF
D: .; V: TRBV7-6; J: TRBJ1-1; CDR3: CASSPSATEAFF
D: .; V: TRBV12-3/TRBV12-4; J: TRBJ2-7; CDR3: CASSSPGGALWEQYF
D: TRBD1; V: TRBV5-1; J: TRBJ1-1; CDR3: CASSPGQGDTEAFF
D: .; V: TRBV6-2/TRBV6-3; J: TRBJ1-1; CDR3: CASGSKENTEAFF
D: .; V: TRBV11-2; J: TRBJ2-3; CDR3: CASSPLRDGYTDTQYF
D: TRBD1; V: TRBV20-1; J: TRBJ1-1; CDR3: CSVVGQGNTEAFF
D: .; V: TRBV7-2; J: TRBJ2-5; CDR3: CASSSVPTAPQETQYF
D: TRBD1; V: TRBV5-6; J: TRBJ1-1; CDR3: CASSLVGQGFTEAFF
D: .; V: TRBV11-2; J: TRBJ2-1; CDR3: CASSQTSPEADEQFF
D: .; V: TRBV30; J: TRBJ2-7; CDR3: CAWSNAGTYEQYF
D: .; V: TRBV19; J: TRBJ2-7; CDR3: CATPCGQISSYEQYF
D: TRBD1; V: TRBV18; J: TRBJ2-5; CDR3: CASSRDSEETQYF
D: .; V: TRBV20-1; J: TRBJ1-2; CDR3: CSASPPQGSNYGYTF
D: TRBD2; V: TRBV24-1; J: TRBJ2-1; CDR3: CATGSSSGINEQFF
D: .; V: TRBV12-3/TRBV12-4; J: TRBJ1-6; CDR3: CASSLGGVNSPLHF
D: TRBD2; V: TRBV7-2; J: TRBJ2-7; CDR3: CASTGTSGYEQYF
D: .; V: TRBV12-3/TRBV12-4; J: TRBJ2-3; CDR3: CACSLPNWSDTQYF
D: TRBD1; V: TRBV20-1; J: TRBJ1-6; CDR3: CSARDKTGADYNSPLHF
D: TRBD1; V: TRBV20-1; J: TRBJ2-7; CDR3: CSARRRTGTYEQYF
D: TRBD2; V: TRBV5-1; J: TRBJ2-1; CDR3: CASSLGASGGNEQFF
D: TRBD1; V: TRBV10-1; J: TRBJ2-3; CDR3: CASSQSGTGGTDTQYF
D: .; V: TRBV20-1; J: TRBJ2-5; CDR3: CSASLPSQETQYF
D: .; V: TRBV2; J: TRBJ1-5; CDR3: CASSAESNQPQHF
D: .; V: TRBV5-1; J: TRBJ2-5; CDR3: CASSLWDGKETQYF
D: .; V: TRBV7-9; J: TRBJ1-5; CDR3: CAPKTRKGRGRQPQHF
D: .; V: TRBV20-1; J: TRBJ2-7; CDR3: CSAPDPYSYEQYF
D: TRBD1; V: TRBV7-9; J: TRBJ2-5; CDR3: CASSRMGTGYYETQYF
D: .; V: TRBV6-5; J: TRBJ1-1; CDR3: CASSIDSTGREAFF
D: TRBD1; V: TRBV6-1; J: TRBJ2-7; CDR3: CASSWDRSGEQYF
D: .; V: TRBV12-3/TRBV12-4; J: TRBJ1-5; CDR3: CASSVRGTRNQPQHF
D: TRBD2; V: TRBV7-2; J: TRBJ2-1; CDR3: CASSPGLAYGEQFF
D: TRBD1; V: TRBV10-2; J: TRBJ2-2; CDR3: CASLQGAMTGELFF
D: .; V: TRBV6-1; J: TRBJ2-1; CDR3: CASSSTPGYEFF
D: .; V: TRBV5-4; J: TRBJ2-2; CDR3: CASSRGGAGELFF
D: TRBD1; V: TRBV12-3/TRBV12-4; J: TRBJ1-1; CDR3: CASSLSWQGGTEAFF
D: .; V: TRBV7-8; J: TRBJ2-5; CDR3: CASSLEAVREETQYF
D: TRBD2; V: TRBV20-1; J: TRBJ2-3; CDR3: CSASLAGVADTQYF
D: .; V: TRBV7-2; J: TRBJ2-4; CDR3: CASSFRGGGGQNIQYF
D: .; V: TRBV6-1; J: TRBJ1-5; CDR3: CASSEESDNQPQHF
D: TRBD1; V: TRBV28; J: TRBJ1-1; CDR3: CASSLPDRVESTEAFF